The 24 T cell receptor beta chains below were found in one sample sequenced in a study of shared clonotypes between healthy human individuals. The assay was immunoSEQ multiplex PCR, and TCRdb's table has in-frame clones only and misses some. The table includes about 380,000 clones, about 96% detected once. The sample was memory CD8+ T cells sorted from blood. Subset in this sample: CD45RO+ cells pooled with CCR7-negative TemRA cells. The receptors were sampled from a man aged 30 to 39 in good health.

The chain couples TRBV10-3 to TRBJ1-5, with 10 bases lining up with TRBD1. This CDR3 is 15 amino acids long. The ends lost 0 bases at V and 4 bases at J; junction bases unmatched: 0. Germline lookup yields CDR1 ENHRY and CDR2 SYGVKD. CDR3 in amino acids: CAISESDRGNQPQHF. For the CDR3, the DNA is TGTGCCATCAGTGAGTCGGACAGGGGGAATCAGCCCCAGCATTTT.

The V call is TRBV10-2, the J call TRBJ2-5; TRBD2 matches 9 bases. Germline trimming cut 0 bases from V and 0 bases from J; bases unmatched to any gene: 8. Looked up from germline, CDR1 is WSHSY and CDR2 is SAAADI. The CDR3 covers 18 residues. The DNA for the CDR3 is TGCGCCAGCAGTGAGTCGGTTTCGACTAGCGGTAACCAAGAGACCCAGTACTTC. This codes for CASSESVSTSGNQETQYF.

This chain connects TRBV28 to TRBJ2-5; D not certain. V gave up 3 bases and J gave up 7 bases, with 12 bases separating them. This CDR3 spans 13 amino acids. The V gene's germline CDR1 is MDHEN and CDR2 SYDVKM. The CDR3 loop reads CASSFFATRTQYF. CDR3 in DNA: TGTGCCAGCAGTTTTTTTGCTACGCGGACCCAGTACTTC. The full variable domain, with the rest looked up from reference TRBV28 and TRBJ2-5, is DVKVTQSSRYLVKRTGEKVFLECVQDMDHENMFWYRQDPGLGLRLIYFSYDVKMKEKGDIPEGYSVSREKKERFSLILESASTNQTSMYLCASSFFATRTQYFGPGTRLLVL.

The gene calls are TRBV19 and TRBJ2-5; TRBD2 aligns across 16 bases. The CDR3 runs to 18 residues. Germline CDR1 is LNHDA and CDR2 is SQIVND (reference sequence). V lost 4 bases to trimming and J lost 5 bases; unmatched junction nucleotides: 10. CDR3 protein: CASSTLGLAGGPGETQYF. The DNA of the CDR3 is TGTGCCAGTAGTACATTGGGACTAGCGGGAGGGCCCGGGGAGACCCAGTACTTC.

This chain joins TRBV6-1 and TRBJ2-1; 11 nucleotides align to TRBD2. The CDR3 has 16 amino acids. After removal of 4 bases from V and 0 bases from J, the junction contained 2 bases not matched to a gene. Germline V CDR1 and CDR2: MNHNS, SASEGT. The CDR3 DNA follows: TGTGCCAGCAGTGCAGGACTAGCGGGCTCCTACAATGAGCAGTTCTTC. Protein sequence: CASSAGLAGSYNEQFF.

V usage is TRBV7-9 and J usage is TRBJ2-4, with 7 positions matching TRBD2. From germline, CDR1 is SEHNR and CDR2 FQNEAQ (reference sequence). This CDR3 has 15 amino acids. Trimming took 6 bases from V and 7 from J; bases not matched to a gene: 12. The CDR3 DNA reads TGTGCCAGCAGTCCGGTAGGCCAGGGAGGGAACATTCAGTACTTC. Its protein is CASSPVGQGGNIQYF. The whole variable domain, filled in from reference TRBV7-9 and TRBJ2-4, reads DTGVSQNPRHKITKRGQNVTFRCDPISEHNRLYWYRQTLGQGPEFLTYFQNEAQLEKSRLLSDRFSAERPKGSFSTLEIQRTEQGDSAMYLCASSPVGQGGNIQYFGAGTRLSVL.

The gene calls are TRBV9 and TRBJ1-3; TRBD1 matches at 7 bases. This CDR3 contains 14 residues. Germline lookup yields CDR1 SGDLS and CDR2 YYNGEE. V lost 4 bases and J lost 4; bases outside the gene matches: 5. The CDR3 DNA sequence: TGTGCCAGCAGCCCTTTACAGGGGGGAAACACCATATATTTT. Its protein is CASSPLQGGNTIYF.

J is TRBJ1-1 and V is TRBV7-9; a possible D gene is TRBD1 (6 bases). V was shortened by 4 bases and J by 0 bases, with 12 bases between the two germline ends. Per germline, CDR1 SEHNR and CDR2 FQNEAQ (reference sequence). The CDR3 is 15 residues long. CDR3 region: CASSSRWGLNTEAFF. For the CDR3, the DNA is TGTGCCAGCAGCTCTCGGTGGGGGCTGAACACTGAAGCTTTCTTT.

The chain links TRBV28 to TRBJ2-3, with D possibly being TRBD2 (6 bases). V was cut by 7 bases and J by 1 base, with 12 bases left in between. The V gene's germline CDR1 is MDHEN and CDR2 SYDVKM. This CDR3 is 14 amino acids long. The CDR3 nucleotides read TGTGCCAGCACCCTTTGGGAGGGCACAGATACGCAGTATTTT. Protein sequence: CASTLWEGTDTQYF.

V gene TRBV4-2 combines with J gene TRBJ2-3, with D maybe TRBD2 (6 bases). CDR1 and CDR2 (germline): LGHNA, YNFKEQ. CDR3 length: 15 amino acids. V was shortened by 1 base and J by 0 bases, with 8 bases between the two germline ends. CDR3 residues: CASSQGDWSTDTQYF. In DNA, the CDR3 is TGTGCCAGCAGCCAAGGGGACTGGAGCACAGATACGCAGTATTTT.

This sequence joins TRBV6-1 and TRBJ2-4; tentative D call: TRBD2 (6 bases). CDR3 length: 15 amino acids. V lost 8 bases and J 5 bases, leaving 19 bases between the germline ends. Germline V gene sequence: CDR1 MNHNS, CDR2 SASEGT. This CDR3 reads CASSGVLAGENIQYF. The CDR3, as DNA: TGTGCCAGCTCCGGTGTACTAGCTGGGGAAAACATTCAGTACTTC.

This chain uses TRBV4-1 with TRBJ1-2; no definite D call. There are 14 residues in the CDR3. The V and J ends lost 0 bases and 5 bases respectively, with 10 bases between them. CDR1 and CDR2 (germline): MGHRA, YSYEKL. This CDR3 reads CASSQEGHRYGYTF. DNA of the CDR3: TGCGCCAGCAGCCAAGAAGGGCATCGGTATGGCTACACCTTC.

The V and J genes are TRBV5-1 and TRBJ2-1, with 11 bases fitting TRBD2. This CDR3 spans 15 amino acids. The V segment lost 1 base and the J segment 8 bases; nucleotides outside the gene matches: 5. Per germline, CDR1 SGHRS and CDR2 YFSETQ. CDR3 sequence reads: CASSLLAGGLDEQFF. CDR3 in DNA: TGCGCCAGCAGCTTGCTAGCGGGAGGCCTAGATGAGCAGTTCTTC.

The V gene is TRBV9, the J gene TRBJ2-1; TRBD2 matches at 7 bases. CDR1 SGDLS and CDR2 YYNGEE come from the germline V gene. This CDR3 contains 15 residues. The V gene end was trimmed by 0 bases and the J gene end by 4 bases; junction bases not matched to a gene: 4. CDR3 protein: CASSVEAGIYNEQFF. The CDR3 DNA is TGTGCCAGCAGCGTAGAAGCGGGAATTTACAATGAGCAGTTCTTC.

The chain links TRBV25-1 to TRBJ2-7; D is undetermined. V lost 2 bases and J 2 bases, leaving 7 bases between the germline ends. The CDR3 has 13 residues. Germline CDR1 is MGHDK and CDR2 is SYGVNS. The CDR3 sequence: CASSENGPYEQYF. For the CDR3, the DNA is TGTGCCAGCAGTGAAAACGGCCCCTACGAGCAGTACTTC.

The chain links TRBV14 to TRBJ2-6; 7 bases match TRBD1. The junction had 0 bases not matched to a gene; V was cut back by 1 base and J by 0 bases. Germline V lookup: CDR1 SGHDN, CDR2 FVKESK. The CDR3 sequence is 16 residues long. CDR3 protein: CASSQAGGSGANVLTF. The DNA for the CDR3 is TGTGCCAGCAGCCAAGCAGGGGGCTCTGGGGCCAACGTCCTGACTTTC.

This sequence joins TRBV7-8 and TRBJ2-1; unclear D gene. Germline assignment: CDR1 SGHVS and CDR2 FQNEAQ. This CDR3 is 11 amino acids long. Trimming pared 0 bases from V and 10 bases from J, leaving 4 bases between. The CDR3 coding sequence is TGTGCCAGCAGCTTAGCAGGCGAGCAGTTCTTC. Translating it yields CASSLAGEQFF.

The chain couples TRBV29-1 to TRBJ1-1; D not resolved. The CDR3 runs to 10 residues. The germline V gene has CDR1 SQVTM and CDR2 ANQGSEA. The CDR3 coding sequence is TGCAAGGCGGTAAACACTGAAGCTTTCTTT. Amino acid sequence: CKAVNTEAFF.

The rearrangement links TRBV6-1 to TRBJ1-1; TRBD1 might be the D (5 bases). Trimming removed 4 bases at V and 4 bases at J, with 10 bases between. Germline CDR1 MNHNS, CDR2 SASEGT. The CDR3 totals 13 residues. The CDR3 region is CASSVGGGTEAFF. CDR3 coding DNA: TGTGCCAGCAGTGTTGGTGGGGGCACTGAAGCTTTCTTT.

This CDR3 reads CASSVNTEAFF. The CDR3 DNA sequence: TGTGCCAGTAGTGTTAACACTGAAGCTTTCTTT. This chain links TRBV19 with TRBJ1-1; no firm D call. The V and J ends lost 5 bases and 2 bases respectively, with 3 bases between them. The CDR3 runs to 11 residues. The germline V gene encodes CDR1 LNHDA and CDR2 SQIVND (reference sequence).

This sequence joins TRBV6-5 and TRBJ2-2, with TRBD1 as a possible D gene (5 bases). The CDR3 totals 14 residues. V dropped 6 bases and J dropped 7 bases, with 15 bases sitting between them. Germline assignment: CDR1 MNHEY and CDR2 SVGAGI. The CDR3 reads CASRQQGSVGELFF. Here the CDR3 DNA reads TGTGCCAGCAGGCAGCAGGGTTCGGTCGGGGAGCTGTTTTTT.

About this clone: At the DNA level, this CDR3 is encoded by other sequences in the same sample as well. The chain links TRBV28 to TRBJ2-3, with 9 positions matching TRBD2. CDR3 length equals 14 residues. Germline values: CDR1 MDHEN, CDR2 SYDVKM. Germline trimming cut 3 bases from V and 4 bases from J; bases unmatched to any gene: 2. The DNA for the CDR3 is TGTGCCAGCAGTTTGGCGGGAGGGCCAGATACGCAGTATTTT. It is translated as CASSLAGGPDTQYF.

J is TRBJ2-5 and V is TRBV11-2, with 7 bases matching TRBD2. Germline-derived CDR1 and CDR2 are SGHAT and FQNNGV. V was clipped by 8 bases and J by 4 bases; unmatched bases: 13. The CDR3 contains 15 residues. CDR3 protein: CASQLAMGPRETQYF. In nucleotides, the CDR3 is TGTGCCAGCCAACTAGCGATGGGCCCCCGAGAGACCCAGTACTTC. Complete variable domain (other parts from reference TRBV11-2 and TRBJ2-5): EAGVAQSPRYKIIEKRQSVAFWCNPISGHATLYWYQQILGQGPKLLIQFQNNGVVDDSQLPKDRFSAERLKGVDSTLKIQPAKLEDSAVYLCASQLAMGPRETQYFGPGTRLLVL.

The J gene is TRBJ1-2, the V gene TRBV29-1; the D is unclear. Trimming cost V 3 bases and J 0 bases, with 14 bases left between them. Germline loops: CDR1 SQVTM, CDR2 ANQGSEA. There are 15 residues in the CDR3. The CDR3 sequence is CSVDSTLNANYGYTF. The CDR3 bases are TGCAGCGTTGACAGCACGCTCAACGCTAACTATGGCTACACCTTC.